These T cell receptor beta chains were read from a single sample in a study of PD-1 blockade in classical Hodgkin lymphoma. The repertoire was sequenced with immunoSEQ multiplex PCR; TCRdb's copy has only in-frame clones and lacks some. The sample lists more than 20,000 clones, roughly 90% occurring once. This sample comprised peripheral blood mononuclear cells (PBMCs), obtained before the fourth cycle of nivolumab. The receptors originated from a human donor with classical Hodgkin lymphoma. The CDR3 runs from the conserved cysteine through the conserved F or W. D genes are given only for firm matches. Size is stated for part of the rows, as once, few or many counts, or as a class when the clone is expanded.

j_call	v_call	clone_size	d_call	cdr3_nt	cdr3_aa
TRBJ1-2	TRBV11-2	NA	NA	TGTGCCAGCAGCTTAGGGGGGGCAAGTGGCTACACCTTC	CASSLGGASGYTF
TRBJ2-7	TRBV18	NA	NA	TGTGCCAGCTCCGCTACGGGAGCCTCCTACGAGCAGTACTTC	CASSATGASYEQYF
TRBJ1-2	TRBV29-1	NA	NA	TGCAGCGTTGATCGGCGGGGCCAACCCAACTATGGCTACACCTTC	CSVDRRGQPNYGYTF
TRBJ2-2	TRBV6-1	NA	NA	TGTGCCACTACCTCACAGAGGGGGACCGGGGAGCTGTTTTTT	CATTSQRGTGELFF
TRBJ1-2	TRBV19	NA	TRBD1	TGTGCCAGTAGTGCGGACAGGGGGGACGGCTACACCTTC	CASSADRGDGYTF
TRBJ2-2	TRBV9	NA	NA	TGTGCCAGCAGCGTCGGGACCGCGGGTGTGGGGGAGCTGTTTTTT	CASSVGTAGVGELFF
TRBJ2-7	TRBV19	NA	NA	TGTGCCAGTAGTAATCTCCCGGACACCTCCTACGAGCAGTACTTC	CASSNLPDTSYEQYF
TRBJ2-7	TRBV28	NA	TRBD1	TGTGCCAGCAAAACCGGGACAGCCTCCTACGAGCAGTACTTC	CASKTGTASYEQYF
TRBJ2-3	TRBV6-1	NA	NA	TGTGCCAGCAGTGAATGGGGGCTGAGGGCAGATACGCAGTATTTT	CASSEWGLRADTQYF
TRBJ1-5	TRBV19	NA	NA	TGTGCCAGTAGTCACGGGACACATAGCAATCAGCCCCAGCATTTT	CASSHGTHSNQPQHF
TRBJ1-5	TRBV19	NA	TRBD1	TGTGCCAGTAGTAGGGGGACAGGGGTTCAAGGTCAGCCCCAGCATTTT	CASSRGTGVQGQPQHF
TRBJ1-1	TRBV2	few	TRBD1	TGTGCCAGCAGTGAGGGCAGGGGGAGCACTGAAGCTTTCTTT	CASSEGRGSTEAFF
TRBJ2-7	TRBV5-6	NA	TRBD2	TGTGCCAGCAGCTTGGGGCTAGCGGGAGCCAGGCAGTACTTC	CASSLGLAGARQYF